Listed below are T cell receptor beta chains from one sample, sequenced in a study of beta chain features in type 1 diabetes. Produced via immunoSEQ multiplex PCR; TCRdb's table is partial and in-frame only. The sample includes 150,000 or so clones, around 10% of them seen just once. Sequenced sample: central memory CD4+ T cells from blood. The source is a man younger than 35 in good health. CDR3s include the opening cysteine and the closing phenylalanine or tryptophan. The order of the fields is clone size, V gene, J gene, CDR3 protein. Some rows have no size entry. The others give once, few or many, or a class for an expanded clone.

many	TRBV4-2	TRBJ2-1	CASSIAGYYNEQFF
few	TRBV27	TRBJ2-7	CASSSGQGTTYEQYF
few	TRBV7-2	TRBJ1-1	CASSARTGPEAFF
.	TRBV7-3	TRBJ2-2	CASSLGSTGELFF
few	TRBV7-2	TRBJ2-5	CASSGMTQYF
few	TRBV6-5	TRBJ2-1	CASSYGLVVYNEQFF
.	TRBV6-5	TRBJ1-1	CASSYSPERDEAEAFF
.	TRBV7-3	TRBJ1-2	CASSLGQMNGYTF
many	TRBV4-2	TRBJ2-1	CASSQARSAGVDEQFF
few	TRBV7-7	TRBJ2-2	CASSLARTTGELFF
.	TRBV5-1	TRBJ2-1	CASSAPGVLGEQFF
few	TRBV14	TRBJ2-1	CASSQEGAGIVQFF
.	TRBV30	TRBJ1-5	CAWSVFAGDQPQHF
few	TRBV19	TRBJ1-2	CASSTSGTGNYGYTF
few	TRBV10-3	TRBJ1-5	CAISERQGLYSNQPQHF
.	TRBV9	TRBJ1-1	CASSVEGQRNTEAFF
.	TRBV4-3	TRBJ2-1	CASSQEGVRGMDEQFF
.	TRBV30	TRBJ2-5	CAWSATFSQYF
.	TRBV5-4	TRBJ2-3	CASSPGLITDTQYF
.	TRBV7-2	TRBJ2-3	CASSFGSAGKSTDTQYF
few	TRBV7-2	TRBJ2-5	CASSPARGRGYF
.	TRBV29-1	TRBJ1-4	CSAAENSGEKLFF
few	TRBV4-3	TRBJ1-5	CASSQDYRGNQPQHF